What follows are 22 T cell receptor beta chains derived from one specimen sequenced in a study of blood T cell repertoires in COVID-19. The method was immunoSEQ multiplex PCR; TCRdb's version includes in-frame clones alone and lacks a portion of them. The sample shows some 200,000 clones, about 91% of them seen only once. Sequencing was performed on peripheral blood. Every receptor here comes from a man younger than 30 with active or convalescent COVID-19.

The chain has TRBV7-9 and TRBJ2-5; TRBD1 aligns across 7 bases. CDR3 length: 15 residues. Germline V lookup: CDR1 SEHNR, CDR2 FQNEAQ (reference sequence). The V segment lost 1 base and the J segment 5 bases; nucleotides outside the gene matches: 7. CDR3 protein: CASSLVRDSQETQYF. As DNA, the CDR3 is TGTGCCAGCAGCTTAGTTCGGGACAGCCAGGAGACCCAGTACTTC.

The V and J genes are TRBV2 and TRBJ1-2, with D tentatively TRBD1 (6 bases). This CDR3 has 14 amino acids. Trimming took off 6 bases at V and 1 base at J, with 12 bases between the two ends. The germline CDR1 and CDR2 sequences are SNHLY and FYNNEI. The CDR3 DNA sequence: TGTGCCAGCAGCCTGGACAGTTATAACTATGGCTACACCTTC. It yields the protein CASSLDSYNYGYTF.

J is TRBJ2-7 and V is TRBV15; possibly TRBD1 for D (6 bases). This CDR3 is 16 amino acids long. Germline CDR1 is LNHNV and CDR2 is YYDKDF (reference sequence). V shed 0 bases and J shed 3 bases, with 15 bases lying between them. CDR3 amino acids: CATSRERGQRFYEQYF. In DNA, the CDR3 is TGTGCCACCAGCAGAGAACGGGGACAACGATTCTACGAGCAGTACTTC.

J is TRBJ2-1 and V is TRBV7-9; perhaps TRBD1 as D (6 bases). Germline lookup yields CDR1 SEHNR and CDR2 FQNEAQ (reference sequence). The CDR3 is 14 amino acids. V was clipped by 5 bases and J by 1 base, with 9 bases between them. CDR3 region: CASSPTGSYNEQFF. Written as DNA, the CDR3 is TGTGCCAGCAGCCCCACAGGGTCCTACAATGAGCAGTTCTTC.

The chain links TRBV28 to TRBJ2-4; TRBD1 matches at 8 bases. Germline CDR1 and CDR2: MDHEN and SYDVKM. Trimming at V came to 6 bases and at J to 0 bases, leaving 7 bases not matched to a gene. This CDR3 has 16 residues. Here the CDR3 reads CASSPGTGLAKNIQYF. The CDR3, as DNA: TGTGCCAGCAGCCCCGGGACAGGTCTAGCCAAAAACATTCAGTACTTC.

The rearrangement uses TRBV19 and TRBJ2-7, with 8 nucleotides matching TRBD2. This CDR3 has 16 residues. The germline V gene encodes CDR1 LNHDA and CDR2 SQIVND (reference sequence). V gave up 7 bases and J gave up 3 bases; unmatched junction bases: 14. CDR3 coding DNA: TGTGCCAGTACCCCGGGGGGGGCGTCAGGTTTCTACGAGCAGTACTTC. Translation: CASTPGGASGFYEQYF.

CDR3 in DNA: TGTGCCAGCAGCGTAAGGGGACAGTCCTTCACTGGAAACACCATATATTTT. Amino acids: CASSVRGQSFTGNTIYF. This sequence joins TRBV9 and TRBJ1-3; 7 bases align to TRBD1. V lost 1 base and J lost 2; bases outside the gene matches: 9. The CDR3 is 17 residues long. Germline V gives CDR1 SGDLS, CDR2 YYNGEE.

The chain combines TRBV2 with TRBJ1-3, with D unresolved. The CDR3 extends over 15 amino acids. The V gene lost 6 bases and the J gene lost 2 bases, with 14 bases spanning the gap. Germline loops: CDR1 SNHLY, CDR2 FYNNEI. CDR3 region: CASSVGLSAGNTIYF. The CDR3 region has the DNA TGTGCCAGCAGCGTAGGACTTTCGGCTGGAAACACCATATATTTT.

The V call is TRBV20-1, the J call TRBJ2-4; 7 nucleotides agree with TRBD2. CDR1 is DFQATT, CDR2 SNEGSKA, per germline (reference sequence). The CDR3 contains 14 residues. Losses at the gene ends were 3 bases for V and 4 bases for J; bases not matched to a gene: 6. CDR3 in DNA: TGCAGTGCTAGTCCAGCGGGAAAAAAAAACATTCAGTACTTC. Encoded protein: CSASPAGKKNIQYF.

On this clone itself: Other DNA sequences in the same sample also yield this CDR3. This chain joins TRBV24-1 and TRBJ1-5, with D hard to call. This CDR3 region has 13 residues. V was trimmed by 3 bases and J by 2 bases, leaving 4 bases between them. Per the germline V gene, CDR1 is KGHDR and CDR2 is SFDVKD. The CDR3 protein is CATSDAGNQPQHF. DNA for the CDR3: TGTGCCACCAGTGATGCGGGCAATCAGCCCCAGCATTTT.

V and J are TRBV6-5 and TRBJ1-4; no clear D. Between the trimmed V and J ends, which lost 0 bases and 8 bases, there was a span of 16 bases. The length of the CDR3 is 16 residues. Germline lookup yields CDR1 MNHEY and CDR2 SVGAGI. CDR3 sequence: CASSYSTVFGVEKLFF. The CDR3 nucleotides are TGTGCCAGCAGTTACTCGACGGTATTCGGGGTCGAAAAACTGTTTTTT.

The chain has TRBV5-1 and TRBJ1-1; D may be TRBD1 (6 bases). The V gene's germline CDR1 is SGHRS and CDR2 YFSETQ. This CDR3 contains 14 residues. The germline V and J ends were trimmed by 4 bases and 1 base, with 11 bases remaining between them. In DNA, the CDR3 is TGCGCCAGCAGCAACATACAGGGGAACACTGAAGCTTTCTTT. Translating gives CASSNIQGNTEAFF.

The chain combines TRBV18 with TRBJ2-6, with 9 bases fitting TRBD1. In germline, CDR1 is KGHSH, CDR2 LQKENI. The CDR3 loop spans 19 amino acids. Unmatched junction bases numbered 10, after V lost 3 bases and J lost 1 base. This CDR3 reads CASSPIPGQGQSGANVLTF. The CDR3 DNA reads TGTGCCAGCTCACCGATTCCGGGACAGGGTCAATCTGGGGCCAACGTCCTGACTTTC.

The rearrangement links TRBV15 to TRBJ2-5; no definite D call. Germline V gene data show CDR1 as LNHNV and CDR2 as YYDKDF (reference sequence). V lost 1 base, J lost 0 bases, and 6 bases lay in between. The length of the CDR3 is 14 residues. The CDR3 protein is CATSRGRNQETQYF. The CDR3 DNA follows: TGTGCCACCAGCAGAGGGCGGAACCAAGAGACCCAGTACTTC. Using reference TRBV15 and TRBJ2-5 for the parts outside the CDR3, the full variable domain is DAMVIQNPRYQVTQFGKPVTLSCSQTLNHNVMYWYQQKSSQAPKLLFHYYDKDFNNEADTPDNFQSRRPNTSFCFLDIRSPGLGDTAMYLCATSRGRNQETQYFGPGTRLLVL.

The chain combines TRBV12-3 or TRBV12-4 with TRBJ2-3, with D maybe TRBD1 (6 bases). CDR3 size: 13 residues. V was pared by 5 bases and J by 3 bases, with 9 bases between. The chain's CDR3 is CASSNQGTDTQYF. The CDR3 DNA sequence: TGTGCCAGCAGTAACCAGGGGACAGATACGCAGTATTTT.

This sequence joins TRBV6-6 and TRBJ1-4, with D possibly being TRBD1 (6 bases). Trimming removed 6 bases from V and 10 bases from J, with 24 bases in between. Germline V gene data show CDR1 as MNHNY and CDR2 as SVGAGI (reference sequence). This CDR3 is 16 amino acids long. CDR3 sequence (DNA): TGTGCCAGCAGGTCGCAACAGGGCTTCGAGTCAGGAAAACTGTTTTTT. Translation gives CASRSQQGFESGKLFF.

V gene TRBV3-1 (or the pseudogene TRBV3-2) combines with J gene TRBJ2-7; no reliable D call. CDR1 LGHDT and CDR2 YNNKEL come from the germline V gene (reference sequence). Trimming cost V 1 base and J 1 base, with 20 bases left between them. This CDR3 region has 18 residues. This chain's CDR3 is CASSQGDPVTSPSYEQYF. The CDR3, as DNA: TGTGCCAGCAGCCAAGGAGATCCTGTCACGTCTCCATCCTACGAGCAGTACTTC.

The chain couples TRBV5-1 to TRBJ1-3, with D possibly matching TRBD1 (5 bases). Germline V gene lookup returns CDR1 SGHRS and CDR2 YFSETQ. The CDR3 extends over 17 amino acids. Trimming shortened V by 0 bases and J by 0 bases, and 13 bases separated the two germline ends. CDR3: CASSLGMGQNSGNTIYF. The DNA of the CDR3 is TGCGCCAGCAGCTTGGGGATGGGGCAGAACTCTGGAAACACCATATATTTT.

This clone was seen just once. The V and J genes are TRBV3-1 (or the pseudogene TRBV3-2) and TRBJ2-7; D is possibly TRBD1 (5 bases). V dropped 2 bases and J dropped 5 bases, with 13 bases sitting between them. This CDR3 is 14 amino acids long. Germline V lookup: CDR1 LGHDT, CDR2 YNNKEL (reference sequence). The DNA for the CDR3 is TGTGCCAGCAGCCAACTCTCAGGGTTAAACGAGCAGTACTTC. Encoded protein: CASSQLSGLNEQYF.

The rearrangement uses TRBV5-4 and TRBJ1-1; the match to TRBD1 covers 8 bases. The germline CDR1 and CDR2 sequences are SGHNT and YYREEE (reference sequence). CDR3 length equals 15 residues. V was clipped by 4 bases and J by 1 base; unmatched bases: 6. CDR3 bases: TGTGCCAGCAGCAGCATTCAGGGGGCGAACACTGAAGCTTTCTTT. Translated, it gives CASSSIQGANTEAFF.

The J gene is TRBJ1-6, the V gene TRBV11-3; a possible D gene is TRBD1 (5 bases). Trimming removed 1 base at V and 10 bases at J, with 17 bases between. Germline CDR1 is SGHNT and CDR2 is YENEEA. CDR3 length: 16 amino acids. CDR3 DNA: TGTGCCAGCAGCTTAGTTGCGGGACTCGGTGGGTCACCCCTCCACTTT. This translates into CASSLVAGLGGSPLHF. Filled out from reference TRBV11-3 and TRBJ1-6, the complete variable domain reads EAGVVQSPRYKIIEKKQPVAFWCNPISGHNTLYWYLQNLGQGPELLIRYENEEAVDDSQLPKDRFSAERLKGVDSTLKIQPAELGDSAVYLCASSLVAGLGGSPLHFGNGTRLTVT.

The gene calls are TRBV27 and TRBJ1-2; 12 bases fit TRBD1. V lost 5 bases and J lost 7; bases outside the gene matches: 14. This CDR3 is 17 amino acids long. CDR1 is MNHEY and CDR2 is SMNVEV in the germline V gene (reference sequence). CDR3 protein: CASSLLEPGQGALGYTF. In DNA, the CDR3 is TGTGCCAGCAGTCTATTAGAGCCGGGACAGGGGGCCCTTGGCTACACCTTC.